These 17 T cell receptor beta chains originate from one sample sequenced in a study of T-cell memory formation after mild COVID-19. TCRdb passed the 5' RACE reads through MiXCR, listing each CDR3 protein once. The sample has about 350,000 distinct CDR3 sequences, roughly an eighth seen once. Input material: PBMCs or a T cell subset sorted from them (not recorded which). The receptors stem from a man between 18 and 29 years old who had mild COVID-19 (a few samples of this study predate the infection). Cell type and time point are not known.

A note on this clonotype: Germline is not matched at one junction end, which may reflect a read error. The chain links TRBV12-3 or TRBV12-4 to TRBJ2-7, with TRBD1 identical over 8 bases. This CDR3 has 14 residues. The CDR3 loop reads CASSPGTGNYEKYF. CDR3 nucleotides: TGTGCCAGCAGCCCCGGGACAGGTAACTACGAGAAGTACTTC.

This clonotype was counted many times. CDR3 region: CSVTGGIDYGYTF. The DNA for the CDR3 is TGCAGCGTGACAGGGGGTATCGACTATGGCTACACCTTC. The chain has TRBV29-1 and TRBJ1-2, with 9 positions matching TRBD1. The V gene's germline CDR1 is SQVTM and CDR2 ANQGSEA. The J segment lost 3 bases and the V segment lost 6 bases, leaving 5 bases of the junction unmatched. CDR3 length equals 13 residues.

The chain links TRBV7-2 to TRBJ2-3; 7 bases agree with TRBD1. The CDR3 spans 12 residues. CDR1 is SGHTA and CDR2 is FQGNSA in the germline V gene. The V and J ends lost 5 bases and 7 bases, in that order; junction bases with no gene match: 3. CDR3 region: CASSTTGNTQYF. For the CDR3, the DNA is TGTGCCAGCAGCACGACAGGGAATACGCAGTATTTT. The full variable domain, in which reference TRBV7-2 and TRBJ2-3 provide the parts outside the CDR3, is GAGVSQSPSNKVTEKGKDVELRCDPISGHTALYWYRQSLGQGLEFLIYFQGNSAPDKSGLPSDRFSAERTGGSVSTLTIQRTQQEDSAVYLCASSTTGNTQYFGPGTRLTVL.

V usage is TRBV24-1 and J usage is TRBJ2-4, with D possibly TRBD1 on 6 matching bases. The CDR3 length is 15 residues. Germline loops: CDR1 KGHDR, CDR2 SFDVKD. V shed 4 bases and J shed 8 bases, with 17 bases lying between them. This CDR3 reads CATSDPKGVGDIQYF. CDR3 nucleotide sequence: TGTGCCACCAGTGACCCCAAGGGGGTCGGGGACATTCAGTACTTC.

The V and J genes are TRBV19 and TRBJ1-2; D might be TRBD1 (6 bases). The CDR3 runs to 14 residues. The V end lost 3 bases, the J end lost 6 bases, and 14 bases lay between the germline ends. Germline CDR1 is LNHDA and CDR2 is SQIVND (reference sequence). CDR3 amino acids: CASSIGQRGDGYTF. The CDR3 DNA is TGTGCCAGTAGTATCGGACAGAGAGGTGATGGCTACACCTTC. The whole variable domain, filled in from reference TRBV19 and TRBJ1-2, reads DGGITQSPKYLFRKEGQNVTLSCEQNLNHDAMYWYRQDPGQGLRLIYYSQIVNDFQKGDIAEGYSVSREKKESFPLTVTSAQKNPTAFYLCASSIGQRGDGYTFGSGTRLTVV.

This clonotype was detected a few times. This rearrangement joins TRBV27 to TRBJ1-6; tentatively, D is TRBD1 (6 bases). The CDR3 totals 19 residues. Germline V gene data show CDR1 as MNHEY and CDR2 as SMNVEV (reference sequence). Trimming took off 6 bases at V and 9 bases at J, with 30 bases between the two ends. This chain's CDR3 is CASSRPGHGKLGAISPLHF. The CDR3 DNA is TGTGCCAGCAGCCGGCCGGGACACGGGAAGCTAGGGGCCATTTCACCCCTCCACTTT.

This clonotype was seen only a few times. The chain uses TRBV14 and TRBJ2-3, with TRBD2 identical over 13 bases. The germline V gene has CDR1 SGHDN and CDR2 FVKESK. The CDR3 is made up of 18 amino acids. Losses at the gene ends were 2 bases for V and 5 bases for J; bases not matched to a gene: 10. CDR3 sequence (DNA): TGTGCCAGCAGCCAAATTGGACTAGCGGGGGACCTAGGAGATACGCAGTATTTT. Translation gives CASSQIGLAGDLGDTQYF.

In this sample, this clonotype turned up a few times. The chain couples TRBV5-1 to TRBJ2-7; TRBD2 is a possible D gene (5 bases). CDR3 length equals 14 residues. Germline V CDR1 and CDR2: SGHRS, YFSETQ. V was shortened by 1 base and J by 6 bases, with 14 bases between the two germline ends. The CDR3 DNA reads as TGCGCCAGCAGCTTGCCCGGGAACTCGGGCGAGCAGTACTTC. Its translation: CASSLPGNSGEQYF.

This clonotype was observed a few times. This sequence joins TRBV5-1 and TRBJ2-3, with 9 bases matching TRBD2. J lost 2 bases, V lost 0 bases, and 7 bases had no gene match. This CDR3 comprises 17 residues. CDR1 and CDR2 from the germline V gene are SGHRS and YFSETQ. CDR3 protein: CASSLVGTSKSTDTQYF. CDR3 bases: TGCGCCAGCAGCTTGGTGGGGACTAGCAAGTCCACAGATACGCAGTATTTT.

This chain uses TRBV12-3 or TRBV12-4 with TRBJ2-1; D is undetermined. This CDR3 has 13 residues. Trimming pared 5 bases from V and 9 bases from J, leaving 14 bases between. This CDR3 is CASSRQLRAEQFF. The CDR3 DNA is TGTGCCAGCAGTCGGCAGCTAAGAGCTGAGCAGTTCTTC.

The chain links TRBV6-4 to TRBJ2-2, with TRBD2 matching over 8 bases. The germline V gene encodes CDR1 MRHNA and CDR2 SNTAGT. The CDR3 length is 14 residues. After removal of 6 bases from V and 8 bases from J, the junction contained 8 bases not matched to a gene. CDR3 sequence reads: CASRELAVEGELFF. CDR3 DNA: TGTGCCAGCAGAGAACTAGCGGTTGAGGGGGAGCTGTTTTTT.

This clonotype appeared a few times. CDR3 coding DNA: TGTGCCAGCGGACTAGCGGGGGGGAATGAGCAGTTCTTC. The encoded protein is CASGLAGGNEQFF. The gene calls are TRBV7-9 and TRBJ2-1; TRBD2 aligns across 15 bases. From germline, CDR1 is SEHNR and CDR2 FQNEAQ (reference sequence). J gave up 7 bases and V 8 bases, and 0 bases lay outside the gene matches. This CDR3 is 13 amino acids long.

This chain uses TRBV7-2 with TRBJ2-7; D remains unclear. The CDR3 extends over 14 amino acids. From germline, CDR1 is SGHTA and CDR2 FQGNSA. V lost 1 base to trimming and J lost 3 bases, with 10 bases between them. The CDR3 sequence: CASSLGQADYEQYV. The CDR3 nucleotides are TGTGCCAGCAGCTTAGGCCAGGCGGACTACGAGCAGTACGTC.

The rearrangement links TRBV6-2 or TRBV6-3 to TRBJ1-2, with 8 bases fitting TRBD1. Germline V gene sequence: CDR1 MNHEY, CDR2 SVGEGT. The V and J ends lost 7 bases and 3 bases, in that order; junction bases with no gene match: 7. The CDR3 totals 14 residues. CDR3 sequence (DNA): TGTGCCAGCAACGCGGACAGGGAGGACTATGGCTACACCTTC. Residues: CASNADREDYGYTF.

This clonotype was detected only a few times. V is TRBV4-1 and J is TRBJ2-7; D is perhaps TRBD1 (5 bases). V lost 3 bases, J lost 6 bases, and 12 bases lay in between. CDR3 size: 13 residues. Germline V gene lookup returns CDR1 MGHRA and CDR2 YSYEKL. The CDR3 bases are TGCGCCAGCAGCCACGTGGGGCCCGGCGAGCAGTACTTC. Translating gives CASSHVGPGEQYF.

This clonotype has only a few counts. The genes are TRBV7-3 and TRBJ1-1, with D hard to call. The CDR3 has 15 amino acids. V lost 2 bases and J 1 base, leaving 11 bases between the germline ends. Looked up from germline, CDR1 is SGHTA and CDR2 is FQGTGA. CDR3 DNA: TGTGCCAGCAGCTTAGGGTGGGGTCCGAACACTGAAGCTTTCTTT. Translating gives CASSLGWGPNTEAFF.

The CDR3 here is CSVGGGSAYNEQFF. The CDR3 coding sequence is TGCAGCGTTGGGGGAGGATCGGCCTACAATGAGCAGTTCTTC. The rearrangement links TRBV29-1 to TRBJ2-1; D may be TRBD2 (6 bases). V shed 4 bases and J shed 2 bases, with 12 bases lying between them. The CDR3 length is 14 residues. Germline V lookup: CDR1 SQVTM, CDR2 ANQGSEA.